What follows are 29 T cell receptor beta chains derived from one specimen sequenced in a study of long-term antiretroviral therapy in people with HIV. At the survey level, the v3.0 immunoSEQ assay was run. Data came from immunoSEQ multiplex PCR; TCRdb stores just in-frame clones and leaves some out. The sample yields 25,000 to 30,000 clones, about 90% seen once. This specimen was unsorted PBMCs, taken 1.8 years after starting antiretroviral therapy. These receptors all come from a woman aged 18 to 35 with HIV.

The rearrangement joins TRBV7-2 to TRBJ2-7, with 8 bases identical to TRBD1. Trimming cost V 5 bases and J 1 base; bases outside gene matches: 4. This CDR3 is 14 amino acids long. The germline gives CDR1 SGHTA, CDR2 FQGNSA. This CDR3 reads CASSPRTGSYEQYF. CDR3 coding DNA: TGTGCCAGCAGCCCCAGGACAGGGTCCTACGAGCAGTACTTC.

The chain couples TRBV7-9 to TRBJ2-5; possibly TRBD1 for D (5 bases). Germline V CDR1 and CDR2: SEHNR, FQNEAQ (reference sequence). The V end was cut by 5 bases, the J end by 7 bases, with 8 bases between. This CDR3 comprises 11 residues. In DNA, the CDR3 is TGTGCCAGCAGCCCAGACAGGACCCAGTACTTC. This translates into CASSPDRTQYF.

This chain connects TRBV10-3 to TRBJ1-1; D is uncertain. V lost 0 bases and J lost 10, with 15 bases in between. This CDR3 has 14 residues. CDR1 ENHRY and CDR2 SYGVKD come from the germline V gene. In DNA, the CDR3 is TGTGCCATCAGTGAGTCAAGTCTCGCCGGCGGAGCTTTCTTT. It is translated as CAISESSLAGGAFF.

The chain carries TRBV15 and TRBJ2-3; 10 bases map to TRBD2. This CDR3 is built from 18 residues. CDR1 LNHNV and CDR2 YYDKDF come from the germline V gene (reference sequence). J was trimmed by 2 bases and V by 5 bases; bases with no gene match: 13. The CDR3 DNA sequence: TGTGCCACCAGCGATGAAATCAGCGGGAGGGATTACACAGATACGCAGTATTTT. This sequence encodes CATSDEISGRDYTDTQYF.

V usage is TRBV6-1 and J usage is TRBJ2-1; weak D call: TRBD2 (6 bases). The CDR3 runs 16 residues. V dropped 3 bases and J dropped 7 bases, with 19 bases sitting between them. Germline V gene lookup returns CDR1 MNHNS and CDR2 SASEGT. DNA of the CDR3: TGTGCCAGCAGTGATGGCCGGGACTGGCGGAAAAATGAGCAGTTCTTC. This codes for CASSDGRDWRKNEQFF.

The CDR3 spells CASSHPLRTSGTSYEQYF. The CDR3 nucleotides read TGTGCCAGCAGCCACCCCCTCAGGACTAGCGGTACTTCCTACGAGCAGTACTTC. The J gene is TRBJ2-7, the V gene TRBV7-6; TRBD2 aligns across 10 bases. V gave up 5 bases and J gave up 1 base; unmatched junction bases: 14. CDR1 is SGHVS, CDR2 FNYEAQ, per germline. This CDR3 has 18 amino acids. Supplemented by reference TRBV7-6 and TRBJ2-7, the full variable domain reads GAGVSQSPRYKVTKRGQDVALRCDPISGHVSLYWYRQALGQGPEFLTYFNYEAQQDKSGLPNDRFSAERPEGSISTLTIQRTEQRDSAMYRCASSHPLRTSGTSYEQYFGPGTRLTVT.

The chain is built from TRBV21-1 and TRBJ2-5. TRBV21-1 is classified as a pseudogene. This CDR3 spans 12 amino acids. The CDR3 spells CASSPEGETQYF. For the CDR3, the DNA is TGTGCCAGCAGTCCTGAGGGGGAGACCCAGTACTTC.

This chain uses TRBV6-1 with TRBJ1-2; no definite D call. V was pared by 4 bases and J by 5 bases, with 11 bases between. CDR1 and CDR2 (germline): MNHNS, SASEGT. CDR3 length: 13 amino acids. DNA for the CDR3: TGTGCCAGCAGTGGGACGGAGACTTATGGCTACACCTTC. Translating gives CASSGTETYGYTF.

V usage is TRBV6-4 and J usage is TRBJ1-6; no clear D. Germline loops: CDR1 MRHNA, CDR2 SNTAGT. The CDR3 contains 15 residues. V was shortened by 0 bases and J by 10 bases, with 13 bases between the two germline ends. CDR3 region: CASSDSTAGSSPLHF. CDR3 in DNA: TGTGCCAGCAGTGACTCCACGGCCGGGTCCTCACCCCTCCACTTT.

The chain recombines TRBV28 with TRBJ2-2; D possibly uses TRBD1 or TRBD2 (5 bases each). CDR3 length equals 13 residues. The germline V gene has CDR1 MDHEN and CDR2 SYDVKM. Trimming pared 11 bases from V and 2 bases from J, leaving 12 bases between. The CDR3 coding sequence is TGTGCCGAGGGGTCACCAAACACCGGGGAGCTGTTTTTT. Protein: CAEGSPNTGELFF.

This clone was observed a single time. The V and J genes are TRBV28 and TRBJ2-2; weak D call: TRBD2 (6 bases). V was trimmed by 3 bases and J by 1 base, leaving 21 bases between them. The germline V gene has CDR1 MDHEN and CDR2 SYDVKM. This CDR3 region has 19 residues. CDR3 loop: CASSFFRPGRDLNTGELFF. The CDR3 DNA is TGTGCCAGCAGTTTTTTCCGGCCCGGGCGGGACCTGAACACCGGGGAGCTGTTTTTT.

The chain uses TRBV18 and TRBJ1-3; D unresolved. Germline-derived CDR1 and CDR2 are KGHSH and LQKENI. Trimming pared 6 bases from V and 7 bases from J, leaving 7 bases between. The CDR3 spans 11 residues. The CDR3 is CASSAENTIYF. The CDR3 DNA reads TGTGCCAGCTCCGCTGAGAACACCATATATTTT.

This clone was counted once. The chain uses TRBV6-6 and TRBJ2-5; D is undetermined. The CDR3 spans 13 residues. Trimming left V 11 bases short and J 3 bases short, with 16 bases between. Germline loops: CDR1 MNHNY, CDR2 SVGAGI (reference sequence). The CDR3 loop reads CAALEAREETQYF. In nucleotides, the CDR3 is TGTGCCGCTCTAGAGGCTAGAGAAGAGACCCAGTACTTC.

The CDR3 DNA sequence: TGTGCCAGCAGTTTCGGGGGGAGGGCTAACTATGGCTACACCTTC. Protein sequence: CASSFGGRANYGYTF. The rearrangement links TRBV27 to TRBJ1-2, with D possibly being TRBD1 (5 bases). Germline V CDR1 and CDR2: MNHEY, SMNVEV (reference sequence). The CDR3 runs to 15 residues. V was clipped by 3 bases and J by 0 bases, with 11 bases between them.

The rearrangement links TRBV7-9 to TRBJ1-5, with D tentatively TRBD1 (5 bases). The CDR3 sequence is 16 residues long. V was cut by 1 base and J by 0 bases, with 10 bases left in between. The germline V gene has CDR1 SEHNR and CDR2 FQNEAQ (reference sequence). CDR3 in DNA: TGTGCCAGCAGCTTAGGGGGGTTCGATAGCAATCAGCCCCAGCATTTT. Translating it yields CASSLGGFDSNQPQHF.

The V and J genes are TRBV10-2 and TRBJ2-5; 10 bases align to TRBD2. The CDR3 totals 15 residues. CDR1 is WSHSY, CDR2 SAAADI, per germline. Losses at the gene ends were 4 bases for V and 1 base for J; bases not matched to a gene: 3. The CDR3 DNA sequence: TGCGCCAGCAGTGGTAAGCGGGAGGGCCAAGAGACCCAGTACTTC. Its protein product is CASSGKREGQETQYF.

This clone was counted only a few times. The J gene is TRBJ1-5, the V gene TRBV4-1; D possibly corresponds to TRBD1 (5 bases). The CDR3 contains 16 residues. V was clipped by 4 bases and J by 2 bases, with 15 bases between them. The V gene's germline CDR1 is MGHRA and CDR2 YSYEKL. CDR3 DNA: TGCGCCAGCAGCCTCGTACTGGGGGGGGGCAATCAGCCCCAGCATTTT. Residues: CASSLVLGGGNQPQHF.

The chain has TRBV6-5 and TRBJ1-1; a weak D match, TRBD1 (5 bases). V lost 6 bases to trimming and J lost 1 base, with 15 bases between them. Germline CDR1 is MNHEY and CDR2 is SVGAGI. The CDR3 is made up of 15 amino acids. The CDR3 region has the DNA TGTGCCAGCAGACTTACCGACAGTCCGAACACTGAAGCTTTCTTT. Its protein product is CASRLTDSPNTEAFF.

The gene calls are TRBV28 and TRBJ1-6; 8 positions agree with TRBD1. This CDR3 spans 16 amino acids. Germline V gene data show CDR1 as MDHEN and CDR2 as SYDVKM. Trimming took 3 bases from V and 9 from J; bases not matched to a gene: 10. The CDR3 DNA reads as TGTGCCAGCAGTTTGAGGACAGGGTCGAGGGGTTCACCCCTCCACTTT. This encodes CASSLRTGSRGSPLHF.

The chain couples TRBV4-2 to TRBJ1-1; no reliable D call. The CDR3 covers 16 residues. CDR1 is LGHNA and CDR2 is YNFKEQ in the germline V gene. V shed 0 bases and J shed 1 base, with 12 bases lying between them. The CDR3 loop is CASSQDWVGGNTEAFF. CDR3 sequence (DNA): TGTGCCAGCAGCCAAGATTGGGTAGGCGGGAACACTGAAGCTTTCTTT.

The chain couples TRBV7-3 to TRBJ1-2; D ambiguous. Germline CDR1 and CDR2: SGHTA and FQGTGA. CDR3 length equals 16 residues. V shed 1 base and J shed 1 base, with 13 bases lying between them. The CDR3 region is CASSLIAADINYGYTF. The CDR3, as DNA: TGTGCCAGCAGCTTAATTGCCGCAGATATTAACTATGGCTACACCTTC.

This clone was observed a single time. This chain connects TRBV9 to TRBJ2-2; D perhaps matches TRBD1 (6 bases). The V gene lost 3 bases and the J gene lost 3 bases, with 18 bases spanning the gap. The CDR3 covers 17 residues. Looked up from germline, CDR1 is SGDLS and CDR2 is YYNGEE. CDR3 nucleotide sequence: TGTGCCAGCAGCGACATGTTCGGACAGAGGGACACCGGGGAGCTGTTTTTT. Translating it yields CASSDMFGQRDTGELFF.

J is TRBJ1-2 and V is TRBV4-1, with TRBD1 identical over 7 bases. V gave up 2 bases and J gave up 2 bases; unmatched junction bases: 5. Germline CDR1 and CDR2: MGHRA and YSYEKL. This CDR3 region has 15 residues. The CDR3 region is CASSQRDRVNYGYTF. CDR3 nucleotides: TGCGCCAGCAGCCAACGGGACAGAGTAAACTATGGCTACACCTTC.

V and J are TRBV6-6 and TRBJ1-2, with 7 bases matching TRBD1. Germline assignment: CDR1 MNHNY and CDR2 SVGAGI (reference sequence). The CDR3 extends over 16 amino acids. V lost 1 base, J lost 5 bases, and 10 bases stayed unmatched. The CDR3 DNA reads TGTGCCAGCAGTTACTTCTTGACAGGGAATTATTATGGCTACACCTTC. This gives the protein CASSYFLTGNYYGYTF.

The chain carries TRBV5-1 and TRBJ2-1; 14 bases are shared with TRBD2. V was clipped by 6 bases and J by 9 bases; unmatched bases: 11. The CDR3 runs 16 residues. Germline V gene sequence: CDR1 SGHRS, CDR2 YFSETQ. CDR3 residues: CASTVGLAGVMGEQFF. The CDR3 DNA reads as TGCGCCAGCACCGTGGGACTAGCGGGAGTTATGGGTGAGCAGTTCTTC.

The chain joins TRBV18 to TRBJ1-1; D not resolved. The germline CDR1 and CDR2 sequences are KGHSH and LQKENI. Trimming took off 1 base at V and 4 bases at J, with 10 bases between the two ends. The CDR3 is 14 amino acids. For the CDR3, the DNA is TGTGCCAGCTCACCACAGGGTCAGCTCACTGAAGCTTTCTTT. It translates to CASSPQGQLTEAFF.

The rearrangement joins TRBV6-5 to TRBJ2-7; maybe TRBD2 (7 bases). The CDR3 has 14 residues. Trimming stripped 7 bases from V and 3 bases from J, with 16 bases between. CDR1 and CDR2 (germline): MNHEY, SVGAGI. The CDR3 DNA sequence: TGTGCCAGCACCGAGGAGGGGGGGGACTACGAGCAGTACTTC. It is translated as CASTEEGGDYEQYF.

The chain couples TRBV21-1 to TRBJ1-1. TRBV21-1 is deemed a pseudogene. This CDR3 is built from 10 residues. The CDR3 sequence is CASSTTSGLF. CDR3 DNA sequence: TGTGCCAGCAGCACAACATCCGGCCTTTTT.

This chain connects TRBV19 to TRBJ2-5, with D perhaps TRBD1 (6 bases). CDR3 length: 15 amino acids. Deletions cut 9 bases from V and 4 bases from J, with 21 bases between. Germline V lookup: CDR1 LNHDA, CDR2 SQIVND (reference sequence). CDR3 in DNA: TGTGCCAGCAGTGCGGACAGCATCCGGGGAGAGACCCAGTACTTC. Its translation: CASSADSIRGETQYF. The variable domain in full, completed from reference TRBV19 and TRBJ2-5, reads DGGITQSPKYLFRKEGQNVTLSCEQNLNHDAMYWYRQDPGQGLRLIYYSQIVNDFQKGDIAEGYSVSREKKESFPLTVTSAQKNPTAFYLCASSADSIRGETQYFGPGTRLLVL.